One and the same sample provided the 13 T cell receptor beta chains below, sequenced in a study of blood T cell repertoires in COVID-19. Repertoires were generated with immunoSEQ multiplex PCR, while TCRdb's copy carries only in-frame clones and drops some. Found here are about 54,000 clones, around nine tenths of them singletons; the top ten hold less than 4%. Sequencing input: peripheral blood. Source of these receptors: a human donor in a cohort sampled during active COVID-19.

This clone showed up just once. The gene calls are TRBV15 and TRBJ2-7; the D gene is possibly TRBD1 (6 bases). The length of the CDR3 is 14 residues. V dropped 1 base and J dropped 8 bases, with 15 bases sitting between them. The germline V gene encodes CDR1 LNHNV and CDR2 YYDKDF (reference sequence). CDR3 nucleotide sequence: TGTGCCACCAGCAGAGTCTCTTCAGGGGACCAGCAGTACTTC. Protein: CATSRVSSGDQQYF.

V is TRBV3-1 (or the pseudogene TRBV3-2) and J is TRBJ1-4; TRBD1 aligns across 9 bases. Germline values: CDR1 LGHDT, CDR2 YNNKEL (reference sequence). This CDR3 contains 16 residues. The V gene end was trimmed by 6 bases and the J gene end by 3 bases; junction bases not matched to a gene: 8. CDR3 amino acids: CASRQGAIGANEKLFF. CDR3 coding DNA: TGTGCCAGCAGACAGGGGGCGATAGGTGCTAATGAAAAACTGTTTTTT.

The chain employs TRBV5-1 and TRBJ1-2; 8 positions agree with TRBD1. CDR1 SGHRS and CDR2 YFSETQ come from the germline V gene. J lost 5 bases, V lost 4 bases, and 7 bases had no gene match. The CDR3 has 14 residues. CDR3 sequence (DNA): TGCGCCAGCAGCCAGGGACAGGAAATTTATGGCTACACCTTC. Protein sequence: CASSQGQEIYGYTF. The full variable domain, completed using reference TRBV5-1 and TRBJ1-2, is KAGVTQTPRYLIKTRGQQVTLSCSPISGHRSVSWYQQTPGQGLQFLFEYFSETQRNKGNFPGRFSGRQFSNSRSEMNVSTLELGDSALYLCASSQGQEIYGYTFGSGTRLTVV.

CDR3 region: CASSQGPAGVTVGANVLTF. In DNA, the CDR3 is TGCGCCAGCAGCCAGGGACCCGCAGGGGTGACAGTTGGGGCCAACGTCCTGACTTTC. The rearrangement links TRBV4-1 to TRBJ2-6; D perhaps matches TRBD1 (6 bases). This CDR3 region has 19 residues. Deletions cut 3 bases from V and 3 bases from J, with 21 bases between. Germline-derived CDR1 and CDR2 are MGHRA and YSYEKL.

The chain has TRBV7-2 and TRBJ2-5, with a tentative D call TRBD2 (5 bases). Germline V gene lookup returns CDR1 SGHTA and CDR2 FQGNSA. The CDR3 extends over 14 amino acids. The V end was cut by 7 bases, the J end by 5 bases, with 17 bases between. CDR3 coding DNA: TGTGCCAGCATGACTTTGGCAAGGAGGGAGACCCAGTACTTC. Its protein is CASMTLARRETQYF.

This clone is classed as medium-sized (0.01 to 0.1%). The chain recombines TRBV5-5 with TRBJ2-7; D unclear. Germline assignment: CDR1 SGHKS and CDR2 YYEKEE (reference sequence). Trimming shortened V by 2 bases and J by 6 bases, and 9 bases separated the two germline ends. The CDR3 has 12 amino acids. CDR3 DNA sequence: TGTGCCAGCAGCTTCACAGAGAGCGAGCAGTACTTC. Amino acid sequence: CASSFTESEQYF.

The chain carries TRBV2 and TRBJ2-3; weak D call: TRBD1 (6 bases). Germline V gene sequence: CDR1 SNHLY, CDR2 FYNNEI. V dropped 4 bases and J dropped 3 bases, with 11 bases sitting between them. This CDR3 comprises 14 residues. CDR3 region: CASSADRRTDTQYF. CDR3 DNA sequence: TGTGCCAGCAGTGCGGACAGAAGGACAGATACGCAGTATTTT.

The sample holds one count of this clone. The chain couples TRBV25-1 to TRBJ2-7; possible D gene TRBD1, 7 bases. CDR1 and CDR2 (germline): MGHDK, SYGVNS. The CDR3 is 14 residues long. The V end lost 4 bases, the J end lost 2 bases, and 12 bases lay between the germline ends. As DNA, the CDR3 is TGTGCCAGCAGTGTTTCCAGGGGGGCCTACGAGCAGTACTTC. This translates into CASSVSRGAYEQYF.

The J gene is TRBJ2-5, the V gene TRBV6-6; D may be TRBD1 (6 bases). This CDR3 contains 14 residues. V lost 6 bases to trimming and J lost 5 bases, with 16 bases between them. CDR1 MNHNY and CDR2 SVGAGI come from the germline V gene (reference sequence). Here the CDR3 reads CASSRTGSSETQYF. The CDR3 DNA follows: TGTGCCAGCAGCCGTACAGGGTCATCGGAGACCCAGTACTTC.

This sequence joins TRBV5-1 and TRBJ2-2; TRBD1 matches 7 bases. The CDR3 contains 15 residues. The germline V gene has CDR1 SGHRS and CDR2 YFSETQ. The V segment lost 6 bases and the J segment 6 bases; nucleotides outside the gene matches: 11. In nucleotides, the CDR3 is TGCGCCAGCAATCGAAATCAGGGGGTGGCCGGGGAGCTGTTTTTT. Translated, it gives CASNRNQGVAGELFF.

The genes are TRBV19 and TRBJ1-5, with 9 positions matching TRBD1. Looked up from germline, CDR1 is LNHDA and CDR2 is SQIVND (reference sequence). Losses at the gene ends were 7 bases for V and 0 bases for J; bases not matched to a gene: 7. This CDR3 comprises 16 residues. CDR3 in DNA: TGTGCCAGTACGGGGACAGGGTCATATAGCAATCAGCCCCAGCATTTT. Translation gives CASTGTGSYSNQPQHF.

The rearrangement links TRBV6-5 to TRBJ2-1; TRBD2 matches at 8 bases. Germline V CDR1 and CDR2: MNHEY, SVGAGI. V lost 7 bases and J lost 8; bases outside the gene matches: 10. CDR3 length: 14 amino acids. The CDR3: CASTRLATGYEQFF. Written as DNA, the CDR3 is TGTGCCAGCACCCGACTAGCGACAGGCTATGAGCAGTTCTTC.

This chain joins TRBV7-3 and TRBJ2-5; D might be TRBD2 (5 bases). V lost 5 bases, J lost 2 bases, and 12 bases lay in between. The CDR3 is 14 amino acids. Germline lookup yields CDR1 SGHTA and CDR2 FQGTGA. Here the CDR3 DNA reads TGTGCCAGCAGCCCAGAGGGCTGGCAAGAGACCCAGTACTTC. This sequence encodes CASSPEGWQETQYF.